Presented here are 14 T cell receptor beta chains from one specimen sequenced in a study of OX40 agonist ivuxolimab in advanced cancers. Assay: immunoSEQ multiplex PCR; the TCRdb copy retains only in-frame clones and omits some. Of roughly 62,000 clones in the sample, roughly 82% were seen once. The material was CD4+ or CD8+ T cells sorted from blood, obtained in a trial of the OX40 agonist ivuxolimab. These receptors all stem from an adult with an advanced solid tumor such as melanoma, head and neck, liver or kidney cancer.

The V gene is TRBV30, the J gene TRBJ2-7; 8 nucleotides align to TRBD1. This CDR3 has 12 amino acids. Germline trimming cut 5 bases from V and 3 bases from J; bases unmatched to any gene: 3. Germline loops: CDR1 GTSNPN, CDR2 SVGIG (reference sequence). CDR3 bases: TGTGCCTGGGGACAGGGTGGCTACGAGCAGTACTTC. Its translation: CAWGQGGYEQYF.

This chain joins TRBV18 and TRBJ2-2; D remains unclear. The V end lost 6 bases, the J end lost 7 bases, and 9 bases lay between the germline ends. In germline, CDR1 is KGHSH, CDR2 LQKENI. CDR3 length equals 12 residues. CDR3 region: CASSPDSGELFF. The CDR3 coding sequence is TGTGCCAGCTCGCCGGATAGCGGGGAGCTGTTTTTT.

The chain combines TRBV7-8 with TRBJ1-5, with D unclear. Germline loops: CDR1 SGHVS, CDR2 FQNEAQ. The CDR3 is made up of 12 amino acids. Trimming left V 5 bases short and J 4 bases short, with 6 bases between. For the CDR3, the DNA is TGTGCCAGCAGCCCCATTAATCAGCCCCAGCATTTT. Amino acids: CASSPINQPQHF.

For the CDR3, the DNA is TGTGCCATCAGCCTAGCGGGGGGGGATGAGCAGTTCTTC. Protein sequence: CAISLAGGDEQFF. This rearrangement joins TRBV10-3 to TRBJ2-1; TRBD2 agrees at 12 bases. The ends lost 6 bases at V and 8 bases at J; junction bases unmatched: 2. The CDR3 sequence is 13 residues long. Germline-derived CDR1 and CDR2 are ENHRY and SYGVKD.

This clone rates as medium-sized (0.01 to 0.1%). The chain combines TRBV11-2 with TRBJ2-7; D unresolved. V shed 0 bases and J shed 6 bases, with 3 bases lying between them. Per germline, CDR1 SGHAT and CDR2 FQNNGV. The CDR3 length is 11 residues. The CDR3 DNA reads TGTGCCAGCAGCTTAGACGCCGAGCAGTACTTC. Translated, it gives CASSLDAEQYF.

This clone was seen only once. The CDR3 nucleotides are TGTGCCAGCAGCCCGACAAGGGTCAGGGTGGCTTTCTTT. It translates to CASSPTRVRVAFF. This sequence joins TRBV16 and TRBJ1-1; D may be TRBD1 (5 bases). This CDR3 is 13 amino acids long. Germline assignment: CDR1 KGHSY and CDR2 FQNENV. Trimming removed 4 bases at V and 11 bases at J, with 17 bases between. Full variable domain (remainder filled in from reference TRBV16 and TRBJ1-1): GEEVAQTPKHLVRGEGQKAKLYCAPIKGHSYVFWYQQVLKNEFKFLISFQNENVFDETGMPKERFSAKCLPNSPCSLEIQATKLEDSAVYFCASSPTRVRVAFFGQGTRLTVV.

In this sample, this clone turned up once. The chain has TRBV27 and TRBJ1-2; the D is unclear. The CDR3 spans 14 residues. Germline V gene lookup returns CDR1 MNHEY and CDR2 SMNVEV (reference sequence). V gave up 3 bases and J gave up 7 bases, with 15 bases separating them. CDR3 sequence (DNA): TGTGCCAGCAGTTTCGGTAGGGCTGTACGTGGCTACACCTTC. This encodes CASSFGRAVRGYTF.

V gene TRBV11-2 combines with J gene TRBJ1-1; D is unclear. The CDR3 has 12 amino acids. V lost 2 bases and J lost 3, with 4 bases in between. Germline V gene sequence: CDR1 SGHAT, CDR2 FQNNGV. The CDR3 DNA is TGTGCCAGCAGCTTAACAGACACTGAAGCTTTCTTT. The encoded protein is CASSLTDTEAFF.

The chain has TRBV10-3 and TRBJ2-1, with D perhaps assigned TRBD1 or TRBD2 (5 bases each). The CDR3 consists of 13 residues. CDR1 and CDR2 from the germline V gene are ENHRY and SYGVKD. Between the trimmed V and J ends, which lost 7 bases and 7 bases, there was a span of 14 bases. In nucleotides, the CDR3 is TGTGCCATCACGGCAGGGACGATGAATGAGCAGTTCTTC. Translation gives CAITAGTMNEQFF.

The CDR3 protein is CASGSKTQYF. CDR3 in DNA: TGTGCCAGTGGCTCGAAGACCCAGTACTTC. The chain carries TRBV2 and TRBJ2-5, with D unresolved. The CDR3 has 10 residues. CDR1 SNHLY and CDR2 FYNNEI come from the germline V gene. V was shortened by 9 bases and J by 6 bases, with 8 bases between the two germline ends. The complete variable domain, with remaining parts taken from reference TRBV2 and TRBJ2-5, reads EPEVTQTPSHQVTQMGQEVILRCVPISNHLYFYWYRQILGQKVEFLVSFYNNEISEKSEIFDDQFSVERPDGSNFTLKIRSTKLEDSAMYFCASGSKTQYFGPGTRLLVL.

For the CDR3, the DNA is TGTGCCAGCAGTTGGGGAGTCGATGGGGAAGCTTTCTTT. Translation: CASSWGVDGEAFF. This rearrangement joins TRBV7-8 to TRBJ1-1; D ambiguous. Germline CDR1 is SGHVS and CDR2 is FQNEAQ. CDR3 length: 13 amino acids. Trimming stripped 6 bases from V and 8 bases from J, with 16 bases between.

V gene TRBV7-2 combines with J gene TRBJ1-2; 7 bases line up with TRBD1. This CDR3 has 14 residues. The trim removed 1 base at V and 10 bases at J, leaving 9 bases unmatched. Germline CDR1 is SGHTA and CDR2 is FQGNSA. The CDR3 region is CASSLGQGGTFYTF. In DNA, the CDR3 is TGTGCCAGCAGCTTAGGGCAGGGGGGGACCTTCTACACCTTC.

The V gene is TRBV9, the J gene TRBJ1-3; unclear D gene. The ends were cut back, 1 base at V and 0 bases at J, with 8 bases in the middle. Looked up from germline, CDR1 is SGDLS and CDR2 is YYNGEE. This CDR3 has 15 amino acids. The CDR3 DNA sequence: TGTGCCAGCAGCGTACAGGATAGCTCTGGAAACACCATATATTTT. This translates into CASSVQDSSGNTIYF.

V and J are TRBV4-2 and TRBJ2-7; 14 bases match TRBD2. The germline gives CDR1 LGHNA, CDR2 YNFKEQ. V trimming: 1 base; J trimming: 5 bases; junction bases outside the gene matches: 4. The CDR3 runs to 16 residues. The CDR3 region is CASSQGLAGGQDEQYF. Here the CDR3 DNA reads TGTGCCAGCAGCCAAGGACTAGCGGGGGGGCAAGACGAGCAGTACTTC.